A selection of T cell receptor beta chains follows, all from one sample in a study of early T cells in non-severe SARS-CoV-2 infection. MiXCR was run by TCRdb on the 5' RACE reads, yielding one entry per CDR3 protein. The sample has about 46,000 distinct CDR3 sequences; almost 5.5% are singletons. The sample here was whole blood, taken at baseline. These receptors all come from an adult who was a healthcare worker with PCR-confirmed SARS-CoV-2 infection or an uninfected control (not recorded which). The CDR3 runs from the conserved cysteine through the conserved F or W. D genes are given only for firm matches. Rows may omit the clone size; those that give it use once, few, many or a size class.

clone_size: many
d_call: TRBD2
j_call: TRBJ2-1
v_call: TRBV27
cdr3_aa: CASSSAGGYNEQFF
cdr3_nt: TGTGCCAGCAGTTCGGCGGGAGGCTACAATGAGCAGTTCTTC

clone_size: many
d_call: TRBD1
j_call: TRBJ1-1
v_call: TRBV18
cdr3_aa: CASSGQGDTEAFF
cdr3_nt: TGTGCCAGCTCGGGACAGGGGGACACTGAAGCTTTCTTT

clone_size: NA
d_call: TRBD1
j_call: TRBJ1-4
v_call: TRBV15
cdr3_aa: CATSRGGTVGFEKLFF
cdr3_nt: TGTGCCACCAGCAGAGGAGGGACAGTCGGTTTTGAAAAACTGTTTTTT

clone_size: many
d_call: NA
j_call: TRBJ2-1
v_call: TRBV21-1
cdr3_aa: CASSEEAGGIYNEQFF
cdr3_nt: TGTGCCAGCTCCGAAGAAGCGGGAGGCATCTACAATGAGCAGTTCTTC

clone_size: few
d_call: NA
j_call: TRBJ1-5
v_call: TRBV20-1
cdr3_aa: CSAQGISNQPQHF
cdr3_nt: TGCAGTGCTCAGGGTATCAGCAATCAGCCCCAGCATTTT

clone_size: NA
d_call: TRBD2
j_call: TRBJ2-1
v_call: TRBV6-6
cdr3_aa: CASSYSRGWAGVLWDEQFF
cdr3_nt: TGTGCCAGCAGTTACTCGAGAGGTTGGGCGGGAGTGCTCTGGGATGAGCAGTTCTTC

clone_size: few
d_call: TRBD1
j_call: TRBJ1-2
v_call: TRBV6-5
cdr3_aa: CASSSQGATFGYTF
cdr3_nt: TGTGCCAGCAGCTCACAGGGGGCAACGTTCGGCTACACCTTC

clone_size: many
d_call: TRBD2
j_call: TRBJ2-3
v_call: TRBV6-1
cdr3_aa: CAGKLTSIDTQYF
cdr3_nt: TGTGCCGGGAAATTGACTAGCATAGATACGCAGTATTTT

clone_size: many
d_call: NA
j_call: TRBJ2-1
v_call: TRBV30
cdr3_aa: CAWSVKGFDFPPQNEQFF
cdr3_nt: TGTGCCTGGAGTGTAAAGGGCTTCGACTTCCCCCCTCAGAATGAGCAGTTCTTC

clone_size: few
d_call: NA
j_call: TRBJ2-2
v_call: TRBV2
cdr3_aa: CASARETGELFF
cdr3_nt: TGTGCCAGCGCTCGAGAAACCGGGGAGCTGTTTTTT

clone_size: few
d_call: NA
j_call: TRBJ1-6
v_call: TRBV6-5
cdr3_aa: CASSYSNQISPLHF
cdr3_nt: TGTGCCAGCAGTTACTCGAATCAGATTTCACCCCTCCACTTT

clone_size: many
d_call: TRBD1
j_call: TRBJ1-5
v_call: TRBV30
cdr3_aa: CAWSVGTASNQPQHF
cdr3_nt: TGTGCCTGGAGTGTTGGGACAGCTAGCAATCAGCCCCAGCATTTT

clone_size: many
d_call: TRBD2
j_call: TRBJ2-1
v_call: TRBV20-1
cdr3_aa: CSADGSFLAGAYNEQFF
cdr3_nt: TGCAGTGCTGATGGGAGTTTCCTAGCGGGGGCCTACAATGAGCAGTTCTTC

clone_size: NA
d_call: NA
j_call: TRBJ2-7
v_call: TRBV6-5
cdr3_aa: CASSRGSARLEQYF
cdr3_nt: TGTGCCAGCAGTCGGGGGTCGGCCCGTCTCGAGCAGTACTTC

clone_size: NA
d_call: NA
j_call: TRBJ2-3
v_call: TRBV18
cdr3_aa: CASSLPRTDTQYF
cdr3_nt: TGTGCCAGCTCGCTCCCTCGAACAGATACGCAGTATTTT

clone_size: many
d_call: NA
j_call: TRBJ1-1
v_call: TRBV20-1
cdr3_aa: CSAEGNTEAFF
cdr3_nt: TGCAGTGCAGAAGGCAACACTGAAGCTTTCTTT

clone_size: many
d_call: NA
j_call: TRBJ1-5
v_call: TRBV28
cdr3_aa: CASSPIGNQPQHF
cdr3_nt: TGTGCCAGCAGCCCCATTGGGAATCAGCCCCAGCATTTT

clone_size: NA
d_call: TRBD1
j_call: TRBJ2-3
v_call: TRBV5-1
cdr3_aa: CASSLDPGGSTDTQYF
cdr3_nt: TGCGCCAGCAGCTTGGACCCAGGGGGCAGCACAGATACGCAGTATTTT

clone_size: many
d_call: NA
j_call: TRBJ1-5
v_call: TRBV12-2
cdr3_aa: CASRFDRGWSNQPQHF
cdr3_nt: TGTGCAAGTCGCTTTGACAGGGGTTGGAGCAATCAGCCCCAGCATTTT

clone_size: NA
d_call: NA
j_call: TRBJ1-6
v_call: TRBV7-3
cdr3_aa: CASSLVGPSSPLHF
cdr3_nt: TGTGCCAGCAGCTTAGTAGGGCCTAGCTCACCCCTCCACTTT

clone_size: many
d_call: TRBD2
j_call: TRBJ2-7
v_call: TRBV20-1
cdr3_aa: CSARDSASGTYEQYF
cdr3_nt: TGCAGTGCTAGAGATAGTGCTAGCGGAACCTACGAGCAGTACTTC

clone_size: many
d_call: NA
j_call: TRBJ1-5
v_call: TRBV2
cdr3_aa: CASSGMEDQPQHF
cdr3_nt: TGTGCCAGCAGTGGGATGGAGGATCAGCCCCAGCATTTT

clone_size: few
d_call: TRBD1
j_call: TRBJ1-5
v_call: TRBV24-1
cdr3_aa: CATSDSRTGTKPQHF
cdr3_nt: TGTGCCACCAGTGATTCGAGGACAGGCACCAAGCCCCAGCATTTT

clone_size: many
d_call: TRBD2
j_call: TRBJ2-3
v_call: TRBV20-1
cdr3_aa: CSARDPTGRPDTQYF
cdr3_nt: TGCAGTGCTAGAGACCCTACCGGGAGGCCAGATACGCAGTATTTT

clone_size: many
d_call: NA
j_call: TRBJ2-7
v_call: TRBV5-6
cdr3_aa: CASSFAGALSKSYEQYF
cdr3_nt: TGTGCCAGCAGCTTTGCAGGGGCCCTCTCAAAATCCTACGAGCAGTACTTC

clone_size: NA
d_call: NA
j_call: TRBJ2-1
v_call: TRBV20-1
cdr3_aa: CSAFGSNYNEQFF
cdr3_nt: TGCAGTGCCTTTGGGAGTAACTACAATGAGCAGTTCTTC

clone_size: NA
d_call: TRBD2
j_call: TRBJ2-7
v_call: TRBV20-1
cdr3_aa: CSASGPGTSGFGSYEQYF
cdr3_nt: TGCAGTGCCTCAGGTCCTGGGACTAGCGGTTTTGGCTCCTACGAGCAGTACTTC

clone_size: NA
d_call: TRBD1
j_call: TRBJ1-6
v_call: TRBV28
cdr3_aa: CASSFSGQYNSPLHF
cdr3_nt: TGTGCCAGCAGTTTTTCGGGACAGTATAATTCACCCCTCCACTTT

clone_size: NA
d_call: NA
j_call: TRBJ2-6
v_call: TRBV30
cdr3_aa: CAWNPGLGGANVLTF
cdr3_nt: TGTGCCTGGAATCCGGGGCTAGGTGGGGCCAACGTCCTGACTTTC

clone_size: many
d_call: NA
j_call: TRBJ2-7
v_call: TRBV12-3/TRBV12-4
cdr3_aa: CASSFMSGQDVSYEQYF
cdr3_nt: TGTGCCAGCAGTTTTATGTCAGGCCAGGATGTTTCCTACGAGCAGTACTTC

clone_size: many
d_call: TRBD2
j_call: TRBJ2-1
v_call: TRBV6-5
cdr3_aa: CASSPTSAPDNEQFF
cdr3_nt: TGTGCCAGCAGTCCGACTAGCGCCCCAGACAATGAGCAGTTCTTC

clone_size: many
d_call: NA
j_call: TRBJ1-6
v_call: TRBV27
cdr3_aa: CASSGTLRDWDSPLHF
cdr3_nt: TGTGCCAGCAGTGGGACTTTACGAGATTGGGATTCACCCCTCCACTTT

clone_size: medium-sized
d_call: NA
j_call: TRBJ2-2
v_call: TRBV4-1
cdr3_aa: CASSLPTGTKNTVELFF
cdr3_nt: TGCGCCAGCAGCCTCCCAACCGGGACGAAGAACACGGTCGAGCTGTTTTTT

clone_size: many
d_call: NA
j_call: TRBJ2-3
v_call: TRBV10-3
cdr3_aa: CATRWDLGEDTQYF
cdr3_nt: TGTGCCACCCGGTGGGACTTGGGGGAAGATACGCAGTATTTT

clone_size: NA
d_call: NA
j_call: TRBJ1-4
v_call: TRBV7-9
cdr3_aa: CASSPQTRGPEIFNEKLFF
cdr3_nt: TGTGCCAGCAGCCCACAAACCAGGGGACCGGAAATATTCAATGAAAAACTGTTTTTT

clone_size: many
d_call: TRBD2
j_call: TRBJ2-7
v_call: TRBV7-9
cdr3_aa: CASSASGRARDEQYF
cdr3_nt: TGTGCCAGCAGCGCTAGCGGGAGGGCCAGGGACGAGCAGTACTTC

clone_size: many
d_call: NA
j_call: TRBJ1-6
v_call: TRBV10-3
cdr3_aa: CAISALSTGLSNSPLHF
cdr3_nt: TGTGCCATCAGTGCCCTTTCGACGGGTTTAAGTAATTCACCCCTCCACTTT

clone_size: many
d_call: NA
j_call: TRBJ2-7
v_call: TRBV19
cdr3_aa: CASSLNTGLYEQYF
cdr3_nt: TGTGCCAGTAGTCTAAATACAGGGCTCTACGAGCAGTACTTC

clone_size: NA
d_call: NA
j_call: TRBJ1-2
v_call: TRBV6-6
cdr3_aa: CASSYSKRSYDYGYTF
cdr3_nt: TGTGCCAGCAGTTACTCGAAAAGAAGTTACGACTATGGCTACACCTTC

clone_size: many
d_call: NA
j_call: TRBJ1-2
v_call: TRBV20-1
cdr3_aa: CSARDLGSYEGYGYTF
cdr3_nt: TGCAGTGCTAGAGATCTCGGGTCTTATGAGGGCTATGGCTACACCTTC

clone_size: many
d_call: NA
j_call: TRBJ2-1
v_call: TRBV7-9
cdr3_aa: CASSLAGSYNEQFF
cdr3_nt: TGTGCCAGCAGCTTAGCGGGAAGCTACAATGAGCAGTTCTTC

clone_size: many
d_call: NA
j_call: TRBJ1-1
v_call: TRBV29-1
cdr3_aa: CSVEARGGYF
cdr3_nt: TGCAGCGTTGAAGCCCGAGGGGGTTACTTT

clone_size: many
d_call: NA
j_call: TRBJ1-6
v_call: TRBV5-1
cdr3_aa: CASSLSSAPSSPLHF
cdr3_nt: TGCGCCAGCAGCTTGAGCAGCGCGCCCTCTTCACCCCTCCACTTT

clone_size: many
d_call: NA
j_call: TRBJ2-3
v_call: TRBV20-1
cdr3_aa: CSASPRMETSTDTQYF
cdr3_nt: TGCAGTGCCTCCCCCCGTATGGAAACTAGCACAGATACGCAGTATTTT

clone_size: many
d_call: NA
j_call: TRBJ1-5
v_call: TRBV20-1
cdr3_aa: CSASFSLGNNQPQHF
cdr3_nt: TGCAGTGCTAGTTTCTCGTTGGGAAACAATCAGCCCCAGCATTTT

clone_size: NA
d_call: TRBD2
j_call: TRBJ2-2
v_call: TRBV11-2
cdr3_aa: CASHKASGSDTGELFF
cdr3_nt: TGTGCCAGTCATAAGGCTAGCGGGAGTGACACCGGGGAGCTGTTTTTT

clone_size: many
d_call: NA
j_call: TRBJ2-3
v_call: TRBV7-8
cdr3_aa: CASSFRDLTRDTQYF
cdr3_nt: TGTGCCAGCAGCTTCCGGGACCTCACTCGAGATACGCAGTATTTT

clone_size: NA
d_call: NA
j_call: TRBJ2-1
v_call: TRBV24-1
cdr3_aa: CATSDFYYEQFF
cdr3_nt: TGTGCCACCAGTGATTTTTACTATGAGCAGTTCTTC

clone_size: many
d_call: TRBD2
j_call: TRBJ2-5
v_call: TRBV28
cdr3_aa: CASSTSATPAGGDF
cdr3_nt: TGTGCCAGCAGCACCTCTGCTACGCCAGCGGGGGGGGATTTC

clone_size: many
d_call: NA
j_call: TRBJ1-3
v_call: TRBV11-2
cdr3_aa: CASSAGQTSGNTIYF
cdr3_nt: TGTGCCAGCAGCGCGGGACAAACCTCTGGAAACACCATATATTTT

clone_size: few
d_call: TRBD1
j_call: TRBJ2-7
v_call: TRBV20-1
cdr3_aa: CSARTGLNEQYF
cdr3_nt: TGCAGTGCTAGGACAGGGTTAAACGAGCAGTACTTC

clone_size: many
d_call: TRBD2
j_call: TRBJ2-7
v_call: TRBV20-1
cdr3_aa: CSALTSGANYEQYF
cdr3_nt: TGCAGTGCCCTTACCAGCGGGGCTAACTACGAGCAGTACTTC

clone_size: NA
d_call: TRBD2
j_call: TRBJ2-3
v_call: TRBV20-1
cdr3_aa: CSAVGGTSADTQYF
cdr3_nt: TGCAGTGCCGTGGGGGGGACTAGCGCAGATACGCAGTATTTT

clone_size: NA
d_call: TRBD1
j_call: TRBJ2-1
v_call: TRBV29-1
cdr3_aa: CSGRTGGVGEQFF
cdr3_nt: TGCAGCGGAAGGACAGGGGGTGTAGGTGAGCAGTTCTTC

clone_size: NA
d_call: NA
j_call: TRBJ2-2
v_call: TRBV6-4
cdr3_aa: CASSQSTARATNTGELFF
cdr3_nt: TGTGCCAGCTCTCAATCGACAGCCAGGGCCACTAACACCGGGGAGCTGTTTTTT